Reported below is one T cell receptor beta chain. The CDR3 is 13 amino acids. With 4 bases removed from V and 6 bases from J, the gap between germline ends came to 12 bases. Germline V gives CDR1 WNHNN, CDR2 SYGVQD (reference sequence). The data originate from a study of CD8 T cells in Susac syndrome. After extraction with the RNeasy kit, roughly 0.45 to 1 ug of the RNA was reverse transcribed using random hexamers. Multiplex immunoSEQ PCR targeted 54 Vbeta and 13 Jbeta TCR beta segments. TCRdb reprocessed the immunoSEQ multiplex PCR reads with MiXCR, giving one entry per CDR3 protein. There are around 280,000 distinct CDR3 sequences in the sample; about 92% occur only once, and more than 0.06% lies in the top ten. Blood CD8+ and CD4+ T cells underwent high-throughput TCR beta sequencing. The multiple sclerosis controls were treatment-naive patients affected by stable or active relapsing-remitting disease. TEMRA cells were enriched by FACS, and CD4+ and CD8+ T cells were negatively isolated.

The sample was CD4+ T cells from PBMCs. This TCR derives from a human donor with multiple sclerosis. The V call is TRBV10-1, the J call TRBJ1-1; D may be TRBD1 (6 bases). CDR3 sequence: CASSVQGTAEAFF. CDR3 DNA sequence: TGCGCCAGCAGTGTTCAGGGGACGGCTGAAGCTTTCTTT.